The 2 T cell receptor beta chains reported below all come from one sample, sequenced in a study of T cell changes during pregnancy in multiple sclerosis. Libraries were prepared by immunoSEQ multiplex PCR; TCRdb keeps only in-frame clonotypes and omits some of them. The sample lists 46,000 or so clones, around 90% occurring once. The sample consisted of peripheral blood, taken in the second trimester of pregnancy. The receptor source for this set is a female donor in good health, enrolled as a control in a pregnancy study.

The rearrangement uses TRBV19 and TRBJ2-1, with 10 bases aligning to TRBD2. The CDR3 loop spans 17 amino acids. CDR1 is LNHDA, CDR2 SQIVND, per germline (reference sequence). Unmatched junction bases numbered 10, after V lost 5 bases and J lost 3 bases. In DNA form, the CDR3 reads TGTGCCAGTAGTCCCGTCATAGCGGGGGGCGTCTACAATGAGCAGTTCTTC. It translates to CASSPVIAGGVYNEQFF.

CDR3 bases: TGTGCCAGTAGTATTGGGGCAGGATTCGGAAACACCATATATTTT. Protein sequence: CASSIGAGFGNTIYF. This chain uses TRBV19 with TRBJ1-3, with a weak D call TRBD1 (5 bases). CDR3 size: 15 residues. The germline V and J ends were trimmed by 3 bases and 4 bases, with 13 bases remaining between them. Germline CDR1 and CDR2: LNHDA and SQIVND (reference sequence). The whole variable domain, filled in from reference TRBV19 and TRBJ1-3, reads DGGITQSPKYLFRKEGQNVTLSCEQNLNHDAMYWYRQDPGQGLRLIYYSQIVNDFQKGDIAEGYSVSREKKESFPLTVTSAQKNPTAFYLCASSIGAGFGNTIYFGEGSWLTVV.